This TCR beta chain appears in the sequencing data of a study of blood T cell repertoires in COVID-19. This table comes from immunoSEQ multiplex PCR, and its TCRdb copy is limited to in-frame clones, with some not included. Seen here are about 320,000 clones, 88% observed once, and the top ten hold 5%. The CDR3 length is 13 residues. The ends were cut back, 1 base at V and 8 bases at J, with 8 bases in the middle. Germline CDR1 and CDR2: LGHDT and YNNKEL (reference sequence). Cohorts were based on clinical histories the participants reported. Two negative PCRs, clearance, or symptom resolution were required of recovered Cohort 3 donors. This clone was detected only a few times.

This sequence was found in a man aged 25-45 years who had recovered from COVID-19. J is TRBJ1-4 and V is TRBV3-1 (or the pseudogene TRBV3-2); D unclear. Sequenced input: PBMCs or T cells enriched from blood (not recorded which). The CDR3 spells CASSQGLLEKLFF. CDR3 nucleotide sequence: TGTGCCAGCAGCCAAGGTCTTCTCGAAAAACTGTTTTTT.